The present TCR beta chain was sequenced within a study of tumor and adjacent non-tumor tissue in lung cancer. TCRbeta libraries were built with three rounds of nested PCR, modified from ARM-PCR. A single record per CDR3 protein comes from TCRdb applying MiXCR to the multiplex PCR reads. The sample lists 80,000 to 100,000 distinct CDR3 sequences; 80% were seen once. The CDR3 runs 16 residues. Germline V lookup: CDR1 SGHRS, CDR2 YFSETQ. The template was RNA from unsorted bulk tissue. This non-tumor lung sample came from over 3 cm beyond the tumor edge. About this clonotype: One end of the junction fails to match germline, which may point to a read error.

The sample comprised distant non-tumor lung tissue. This chain uses TRBV5-1 with TRBJ2-5; 9 nucleotides agree with TRBD2. The TCR comes from a man in his sixties with small cell lung cancer. Here the CDR3 reads CASNEGASGEQEAQYF. The DNA for the CDR3 is TGCGCCAGCAATGAGGGGGCTAGCGGGGAACAAGAGGCCCAGTACTTC.